The clone carrying this T cell receptor (beta chain) was observed a handful of times. Antigen: not known. These data belong to a study of vaccination and CD4 T cells after COVID-19. Treatment reported: approximately 11-day PBMC culture with coronavirus spike peptide pools or control peptides (ViraFEST assay). There are 15 residues in the CDR3. Germline assignment: CDR1 SGHTA and CDR2 FQGNSA. The junction had 3 bases not matched to a gene; V was cut back by 4 bases and J by 1 base. With the Oncomine TCR Beta short-read assay, DNA from cultured CD4+ T cells was sequenced. From the PCR reads, TCRdb called clonotypes with MiXCR, one entry per CDR3 protein. The sample lists under 20,000 distinct CDR3 sequences, roughly half occurring once.

The source material was CD4+ T cells from blood, cultured in vitro. The chain has TRBV7-2 and TRBJ1-1; 10 bases fit TRBD1. The receptor was derived from a human donor who had recovered from COVID-19. CDR3 sequence: CASSSRDRGNTEAFF. The CDR3 region has the DNA TGTGCCAGCAGCTCCCGGGACAGGGGGAACACTGAAGCTTTCTTT.